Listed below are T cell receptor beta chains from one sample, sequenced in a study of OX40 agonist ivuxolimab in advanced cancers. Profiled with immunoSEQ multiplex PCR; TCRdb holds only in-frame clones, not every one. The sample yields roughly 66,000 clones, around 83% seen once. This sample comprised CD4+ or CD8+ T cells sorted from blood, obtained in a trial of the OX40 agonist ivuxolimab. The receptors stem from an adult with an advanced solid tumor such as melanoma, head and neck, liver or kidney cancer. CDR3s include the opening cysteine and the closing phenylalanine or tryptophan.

CSVDGGRSGNTIYF	TRBV29-1
CASSPRTETYNEQFF	TRBV5-1
CASSPAGTTYEQYF	TRBV18
CASRRGQGITGELFF	TRBV2
CASRQGAGNSPLHF	TRBV2
CASNRGPGQGALTRGYTF	TRBV19
CASSFTGRGANGYTF	TRBV11-2
CAGYQARFDGYTF	TRBV2
CASRAGTGSQPQHF	TRBV2
CASSLKTSGTPPIGNEQFF	TRBV11-2
CASSLFSGGTDTQYF	TRBV7-3
CASSFWQETQYF	TRBV19
CASTNMEMNSPLHF	TRBV6-1
CASSLLTQETQYF	TRBV5-1
CASSQGQSGANVLTF	TRBV4-2
CASSLAANPGGSETQYF	TRBV7-6
CASGLVPKAGGPRPPRYEQYF	TRBV12-5
CASSTPTGPQYF	TRBV25-1
CSVVPAEGVAFF	TRBV29-1
CASRLAEFSTDTQYF	TRBV6-5
CASSLGLGYNEQFF	TRBV9
CASSTRQGWNQPQHF	TRBV27
CASGAWLAGVGEQFF	TRBV12-5
CASSRGLASQVDEQFF	TRBV5-1
CASSQDSRRELFF	TRBV4-2
CASSIELGRGTDTQYF	TRBV19
CASTWQGTGGNTIYF	TRBV7-9
CASSARLAGGHEQYF	TRBV7-2
CASSVQDRVIYGYTF	TRBV6-1
CASRPPGRMIGGTQYF	TRBV18
CASSDGWTAFDYEQYF	TRBV6-1
CASSFRTGAQETQYF	TRBV5-1
CASSPGFNEKLFF	TRBV5-1
CASSIGGDRGRPQHF	TRBV19
CAISETGDLMDTQYF	TRBV10-3
CASSVLAGGPDTQYF	TRBV6-4
CAISGSSGGARDTQYF	TRBV10-3
CASRSGTFAQETQYF	TRBV19